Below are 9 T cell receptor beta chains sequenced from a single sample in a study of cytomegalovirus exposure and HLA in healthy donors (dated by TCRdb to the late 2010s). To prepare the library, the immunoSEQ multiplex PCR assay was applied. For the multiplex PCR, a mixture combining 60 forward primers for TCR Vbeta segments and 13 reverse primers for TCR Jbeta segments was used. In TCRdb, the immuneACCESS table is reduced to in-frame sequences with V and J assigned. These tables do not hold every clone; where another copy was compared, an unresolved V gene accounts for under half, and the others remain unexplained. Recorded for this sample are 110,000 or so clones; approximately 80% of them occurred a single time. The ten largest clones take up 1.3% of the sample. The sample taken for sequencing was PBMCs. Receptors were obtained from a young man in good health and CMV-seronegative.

Here the CDR3 DNA reads TGTGCCAGCAGTTCGGGACTAGCGGGAGCCACAGATACGCAGTATTTT. Protein product: CASSSGLAGATDTQYF. The rearrangement uses TRBV27 and TRBJ2-3; 14 bases are a match to TRBD2. Germline trimming cut 4 bases from V and 2 bases from J; bases unmatched to any gene: 2. The CDR3 runs 16 residues. CDR1 MNHEY and CDR2 SMNVEV come from the germline V gene (reference sequence).

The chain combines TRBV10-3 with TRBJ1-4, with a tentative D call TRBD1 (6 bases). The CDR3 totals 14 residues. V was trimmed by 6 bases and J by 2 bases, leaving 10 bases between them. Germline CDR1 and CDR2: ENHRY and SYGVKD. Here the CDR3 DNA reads TGTGCCATCAGCGCCACAGGGACTAATGAAAAACTGTTTTTT. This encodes CAISATGTNEKLFF.

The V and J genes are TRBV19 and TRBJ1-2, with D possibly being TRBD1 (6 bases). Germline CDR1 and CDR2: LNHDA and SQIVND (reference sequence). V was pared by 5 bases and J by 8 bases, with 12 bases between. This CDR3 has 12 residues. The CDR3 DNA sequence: TGTGCCAGTAGTCGGGGCGACAGGGGCTACACCTTC. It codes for CASSRGDRGYTF.

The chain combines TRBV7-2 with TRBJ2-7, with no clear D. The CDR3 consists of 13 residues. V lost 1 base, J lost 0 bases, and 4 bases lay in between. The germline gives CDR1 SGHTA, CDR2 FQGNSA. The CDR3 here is CASSLDSSYEQYF. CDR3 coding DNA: TGTGCCAGCAGCTTAGACAGCTCCTACGAGCAGTACTTC.

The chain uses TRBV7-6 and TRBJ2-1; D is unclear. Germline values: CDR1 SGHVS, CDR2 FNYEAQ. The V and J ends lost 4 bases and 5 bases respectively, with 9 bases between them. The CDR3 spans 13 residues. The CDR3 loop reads CASSSPEDNEQFF. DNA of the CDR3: TGTGCCAGCAGCTCGCCAGAGGACAATGAGCAGTTCTTC.

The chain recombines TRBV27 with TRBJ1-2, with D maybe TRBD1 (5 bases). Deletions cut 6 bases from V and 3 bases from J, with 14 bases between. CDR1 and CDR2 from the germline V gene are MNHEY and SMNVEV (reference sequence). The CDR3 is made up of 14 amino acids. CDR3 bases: TGTGCCAGCAGGTTCGCCGGGGGAGACTATGGCTACACCTTC. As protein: CASRFAGGDYGYTF.

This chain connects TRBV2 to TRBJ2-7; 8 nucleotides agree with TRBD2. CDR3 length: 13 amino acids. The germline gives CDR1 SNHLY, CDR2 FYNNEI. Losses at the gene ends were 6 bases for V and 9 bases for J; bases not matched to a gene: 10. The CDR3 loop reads CASRGTSSRGQYF. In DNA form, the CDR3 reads TGTGCCAGCAGGGGGACTAGTTCTCGGGGGCAGTACTTC. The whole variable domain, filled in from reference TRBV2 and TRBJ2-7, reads EPEVTQTPSHQVTQMGQEVILRCVPISNHLYFYWYRQILGQKVEFLVSFYNNEISEKSEIFDDQFSVERPDGSNFTLKIRSTKLEDSAMYFCASRGTSSRGQYFGPGTRLTVT.

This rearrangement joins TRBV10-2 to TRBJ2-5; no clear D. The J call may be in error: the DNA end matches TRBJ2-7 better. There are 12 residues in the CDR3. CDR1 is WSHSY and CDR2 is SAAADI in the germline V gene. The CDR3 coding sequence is TGCGCCAGGCTCACAGAGACCTACGAGCAGTACTTC. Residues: CARLTETYEQYF.

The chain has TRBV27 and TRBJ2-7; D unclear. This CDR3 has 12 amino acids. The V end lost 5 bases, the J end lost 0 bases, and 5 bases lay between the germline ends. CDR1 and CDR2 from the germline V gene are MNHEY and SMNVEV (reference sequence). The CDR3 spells CASSPSSYEQYF. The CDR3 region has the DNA TGTGCCAGCAGTCCGAGCTCCTACGAGCAGTACTTC.